The present T cell receptor (beta chain) was sequenced within a study of blood T cells in healthy people across ages. Overall study results and limits: Percentage of naive T cells showed a strong correlation with TCR beta diversity.

Using a J-beta primer mix together with a sample-barcoded 5' primer, a second PCR was run for about 6 to 11 cycles. Researchers report that a template-switch adaptor with 12 random nucleotides tagged each cDNA molecule. TCRdb analysed the 5' RACE reads with MiXCR anew, one entry per CDR3 protein. This table holds under 1,100,000 distinct CDR3 sequences, roughly a quarter found once. The germline V and J ends were trimmed by 0 bases and 9 bases, with 13 bases remaining between them. The CDR3 spans 15 residues. Per germline, CDR1 SGHRS and CDR2 YFSETQ. Of note for this clonotype: Its antigen is currently unknown.

The same sample was also used in a study of T cells of mothers and their children. That publication notes: Mother-child pairs who were related displayed a slightly higher overlap than unrelated pairs, a difference that was non-significant.

This chain connects TRBV5-1 to TRBJ1-6; D remains unclear. This receptor was obtained from a girl aged 2-10 years in good health. Sequencing was done on a sample of blood. CDR3 region: CASSLEGIGSSPLHF. In DNA form, the CDR3 reads TGCGCCAGCAGCTTGGAAGGTATCGGGAGTTCACCCCTCCACTTT.